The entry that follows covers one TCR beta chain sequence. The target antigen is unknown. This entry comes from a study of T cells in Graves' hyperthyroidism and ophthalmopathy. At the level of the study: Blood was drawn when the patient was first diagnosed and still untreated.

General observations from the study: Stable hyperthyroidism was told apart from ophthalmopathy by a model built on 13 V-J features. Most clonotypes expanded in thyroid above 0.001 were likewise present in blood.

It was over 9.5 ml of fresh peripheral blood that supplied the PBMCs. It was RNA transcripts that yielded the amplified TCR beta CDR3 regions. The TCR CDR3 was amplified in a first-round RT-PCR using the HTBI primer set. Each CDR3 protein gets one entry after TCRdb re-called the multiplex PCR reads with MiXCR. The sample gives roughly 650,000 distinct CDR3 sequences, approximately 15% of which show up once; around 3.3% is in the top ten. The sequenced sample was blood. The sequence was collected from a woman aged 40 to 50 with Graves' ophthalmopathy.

CDR3 in amino acids: CAIMQATLGEQYF. Here the CDR3 DNA reads TGTGCCATCATGCAGGCGACTTTGGGCGAGCAGTACTTC. The V and J genes are TRBV10-3 and TRBJ2-7; no reliable D call. The CDR3 sequence is 13 residues long. Germline V gene sequence: CDR1 ENHRY, CDR2 SYGVKD. Trimming pared 7 bases from V and 6 bases from J, leaving 16 bases between.